This paragraph reports one TCR beta chain. Ten or more counts support this clonotype. This receptor's antigen is unknown. There are no base qualities to consult, and no much larger clone falls within one base. This entry comes from a study of human T cells and chemical hapten exposure (dated by TCRdb to 2020 to 2023). Context from the whole study: For sensitization, 2% DPC in acetone was applied to a 2 cm by 2 cm area of upper inner arm skin. Weekly therapeutic DPC doses were additionally applied to the scalp of patients throughout the approximately 25-week study period. Patch testing was performed on the upper back with Finn chambers containing 0.01% DPC, and the patch tests were scored after 6 days according to International Contact Dermatitis Research Group standards. Alopecia areata with under or over 50% scalp involvement, alopecia totalis and alopecia universalis were represented in the patient cohort, which was mostly female. Libraries were pooled for sequencing, and per-sample TCR yields varied mainly because of small differences in library volumes within the pool. This study followed changes in the peripheral blood TCR repertoire in vivo during primary and secondary sensitization of alopecia patients to the hapten diphenylcyclopropenone (DPC). Blood samples were taken from patients before sensitization (week 0) and then at 2, 6 and about 24 weeks after DPC sensitization. For TCR sequencing, blood came from 25 to 35 alopecia patients at anywhere from one to four time points (pre-sensitization, 2, 6 and 24 weeks). Broader findings and caveats from the paper: Expanded TCRs formed significantly more large CDR3 similarity clusters than pre-sensitization or healthy control sets, consistent with antigen-driven responses. All patients had alopecia, a presumed autoimmune disease, so their immune response might differ from that of healthy individuals. After repeated subsampling, changes were observed in the strength of the expansion versus patch-test correlation and in the threshold at which the correlation became significant. The number of PT1 expanded TCRs positively correlated with patch test score, significant at thresholds 8, 16 and 32 but not 4. DPC sensitization did not change how many TCRs were above 1 in 1000 frequency, and no evidence was found of alterations in global repertoire structure.

Library prep was done by RACE. Sequencing used a NextSeq 500. Library preparation attached unique molecular identifiers to individual cDNA molecules for quantitative, reproducible TCR counting. From each blood RNA sample, both TCR alpha and TCR beta chains were sequenced. The authors' pipeline ran thus. The median number of TCRs per sample was 95,638, ranging from about 23,224 to 700,000. V, J and CDR3 annotation of the TCR reads was carried out using the Decombinator software suite. To make PS versus PT1 abundance plots, every sample was subsampled to the same number of TCRs (28,000). Expanded TCRs were defined as absent before sensitization and observed at least eight times at the 2-week time point. TCRdb trimmed the raw reads at Q25, called clones with MiXCR and kept productive beta chains. For every CDR3 protein sequence, its rows merge into one entry that carries the most common genes and DNA. The V and J calls reflect TCRdb's pipeline rather than the authors' work. The table for this sample lists fewer than 400,000 distinct CDR3 sequences; approximately 6.3% of them were counted only once. In total, the top ten clones hold about 8% of the sample.

The time point label on this specimen signifies: patch test 1, 2 weeks after DPC sensitization. In the paper's terms, the treatment or condition label means: therapeutic diphenylcyclopropenone sensitization with weekly scalp DPC. At each patch-test visit, blood was drawn before the patch test was applied. To be eligible, patients had to be aged 18 to 70, diagnosed with alopecia and judged suitable for DPC therapy, while pregnant patients were excluded. Total RNA was extracted from unfractionated whole blood collected in Tempus Blood RNA tubes. The sample consisted of whole blood, taken in connection with sensitization to the hapten diphenylcyclopropenone (DPC). This receptor was obtained from a young woman with alopecia areata. Some clones in this sample may be carry-over from other donors' samples.

The bases are TGTGCCAGCTCAACAAGCGGGGGGCCGGGCCAAGAGACCCAGTACTTC. Its coded protein is CASSTSGGPGQETQYF. In this chain, TRBV18 is recombined with TRBJ2-5, and TRBD2 aligns with 9 junction nucleotides. Taken from cysteine to phenylalanine, the CDR3 has 16 residues. Only CDR3 DNA is held: 48 bases, read in frame from base 1. According to the germline V gene, CDR1 reads KGHSH and CDR2 reads LQKENI. Germline trimming amounts to 5 bases on V and 1 base on J, with 8 as the count of junction bases outside the gene matches.